This T cell receptor (beta chain) was obtained from a study of beta chain features in type 1 diabetes. Study-level background: Age, gender and cell yields were alike across patients and healthy donors.

This clone was detected only a few times. The target antigen is unknown. The authors reverse transcribed all of the isolated RNA, so sequencing captured expressed TCRB transcripts. TCRdb's copy holds only in-frame clones and misses some; the assay was immunoSEQ multiplex PCR. The sample shows around 130,000 clones, about 10% of them seen only once. By way of CD45RO/CCR7/CD25/CD127/CD95/CD27, the CD4+ regulatory, stem cell-like memory, central memory and naive cells were sorted. Whole-study findings and limits: Shorter TCRB CDR3s, moderately but significantly so, marked every one of the four CD4+ subsets in Type 1 diabetes patients. High TCR expression in some cells could lead to their over-representation in cDNA sequencing. These data did not resolve whether HLA type affects TCRB rearrangement.

The sample comprised central memory CD4+ T cells from blood. The clonotype originates from a man younger than 40 with type 1 diabetes.

The CDR3 loop reads CASSLGPSGGKYEQFF. The CDR3 region has the DNA TGTGCCAGCAGCTTAGGCCCTTCGGGGGGAAAGTATGAGCAGTTCTTC. The rearrangement joins TRBV7-2 to TRBJ2-1, with 7 bases matching TRBD2. CDR1 and CDR2 (germline): SGHTA, FQGNSA. V was pared by 1 base and J by 8 bases, with 11 bases of the junction left unmatched. The CDR3 totals 16 residues. Drawing the rest from reference TRBV7-2 and TRBJ2-1, the complete variable domain is GAGVSQSPSNKVTEKGKDVELRCDPISGHTALYWYRQSLGQGLEFLIYFQGNSAPDKSGLPSDRFSAERTGGSVSTLTIQRTQQEDSAVYLCASSLGPSGGKYEQFFGPGTRLTVL.